The rows below give T cell receptor beta chains drawn from one sample of a study of shared clonotypes between healthy human individuals. Sequencing was performed with immunoSEQ multiplex PCR; in TCRdb, only in-frame clones are kept and a portion is missing. Here the sample spans roughly 1.4 million clones, just under 99% being singletons. Sequencing input: naive CD4+ T cells sorted from blood. The receptor source for this set is a man younger than 40 in good health. CDR3s leave out the opening cysteine and the closing phenylalanine or tryptophan. Fields, in order: J gene, clone size, V gene, CDR3 protein. For some rows the clone size is stated as once, few or many, or as a class when expanded; others skip it.

>TRBJ2-3|-|TRBV29-1
SVEDLPGYTQY
>TRBJ2-4|-|TRBV7-2
ASSRAGTVVAKNIQY
>TRBJ1-4|-|TRBV7-2
ASSLGQGGNEKLF
>TRBJ2-1|-|TRBV18
ASSPVSGFSNEQF
>TRBJ2-7|-|TRBV9
ASSPGGRGTYEQY
>TRBJ1-2|-|TRBV4-2
ASSQRRVGGYT
>TRBJ2-7|once|TRBV28
ASSLFLRAVHEQY
>TRBJ2-7|-|TRBV5-4
ASSETGFEQY
>TRBJ2-7|-|TRBV7-9
ASSQSPGAFSYEQY
>TRBJ2-1|-|TRBV4-1
ASSQESGRESGRADEQF
>TRBJ2-1|-|TRBV29-1
SVVGYNEQF
>TRBJ2-7|-|TRBV9
ASSPHGGGGPYEQY
>TRBJ2-3|-|TRBV19
ASSIGVIAGRTDTQY
>TRBJ2-1|once|TRBV7-8
ASSTTGRGAVDEQF
>TRBJ1-3|-|TRBV11-2
ASSFDPFSGNTIY
>TRBJ2-1|-|TRBV7-3
ASSPVDGYNEQF
>TRBJ2-7|-|TRBV4-3
ASSQVRSSGRPPPHSYEQY
>TRBJ2-1|-|TRBV18
ASSPSDNEQF
>TRBJ2-5|-|TRBV15
ATSSRTGVETQY
>TRBJ2-5|-|TRBV7-2
ASSLSYQETQY
>TRBJ2-3|-|TRBV13
ASSSPRGGGPSDTQY
>TRBJ1-4|once|TRBV5-1
ASSLRATGVVEKLF
>TRBJ2-2|-|TRBV9
ASSVGTSGTGELF
>TRBJ2-7|-|TRBV7-2
ASSLEGAGYEQY
>TRBJ1-2|-|TRBV5-5
ASRATGNYGYT
>TRBJ2-3|-|TRBV6-5
ASSYSIAQPDTQY
>TRBJ2-7|once|TRBV11-2
ASSLGPSGSVYEQY
>TRBJ2-3|-|TRBV15
ATRDSTDTQY
>TRBJ2-5|-|TRBV5-1
ASSLRETSKETQY
>TRBJ2-1|-|TRBV25-1
ASSVEGVSWGEQF
>TRBJ2-7|-|TRBV6-1
ASSGGGPRGLTSYEQY